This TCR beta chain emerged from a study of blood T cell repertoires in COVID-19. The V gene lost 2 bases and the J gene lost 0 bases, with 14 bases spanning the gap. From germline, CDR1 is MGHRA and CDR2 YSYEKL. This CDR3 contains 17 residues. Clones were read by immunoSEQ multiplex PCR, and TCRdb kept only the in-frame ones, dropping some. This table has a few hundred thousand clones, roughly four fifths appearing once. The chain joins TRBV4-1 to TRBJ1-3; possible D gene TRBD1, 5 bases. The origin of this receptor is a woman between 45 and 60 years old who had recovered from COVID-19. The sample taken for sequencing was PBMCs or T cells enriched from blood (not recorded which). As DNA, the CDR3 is TGCGCCAGCAGCCAAAGGCAGGGCCTCCCCTCTGGAAACACCATATATTTT. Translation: CASSQRQGLPSGNTIYF.